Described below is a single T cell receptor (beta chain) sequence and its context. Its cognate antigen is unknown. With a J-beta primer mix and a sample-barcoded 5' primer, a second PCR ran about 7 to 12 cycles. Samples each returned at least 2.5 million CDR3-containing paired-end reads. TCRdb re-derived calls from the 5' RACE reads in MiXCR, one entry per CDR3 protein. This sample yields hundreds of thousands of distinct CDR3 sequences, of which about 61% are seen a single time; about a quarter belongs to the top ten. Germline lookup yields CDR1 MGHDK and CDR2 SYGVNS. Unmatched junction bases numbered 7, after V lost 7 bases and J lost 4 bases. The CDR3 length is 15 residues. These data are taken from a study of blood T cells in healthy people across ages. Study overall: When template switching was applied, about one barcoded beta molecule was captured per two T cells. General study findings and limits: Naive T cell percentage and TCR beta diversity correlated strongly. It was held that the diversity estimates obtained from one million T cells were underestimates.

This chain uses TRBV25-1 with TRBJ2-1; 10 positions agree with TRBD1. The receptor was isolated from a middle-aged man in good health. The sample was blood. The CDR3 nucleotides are TGTGCCAGCACTCCGGACAGGGGGTGGTACAATGAGCAGTTCTTC. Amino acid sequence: CASTPDRGWYNEQFF.